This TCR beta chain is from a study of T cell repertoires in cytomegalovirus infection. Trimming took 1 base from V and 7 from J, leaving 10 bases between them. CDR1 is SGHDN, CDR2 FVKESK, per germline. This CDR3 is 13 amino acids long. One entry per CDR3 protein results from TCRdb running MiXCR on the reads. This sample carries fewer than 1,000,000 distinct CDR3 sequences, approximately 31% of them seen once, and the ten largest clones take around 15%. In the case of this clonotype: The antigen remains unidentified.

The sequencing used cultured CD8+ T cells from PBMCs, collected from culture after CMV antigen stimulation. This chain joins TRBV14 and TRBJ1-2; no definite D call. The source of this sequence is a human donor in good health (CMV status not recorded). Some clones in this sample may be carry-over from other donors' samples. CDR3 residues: CASSQVGRGGYTF. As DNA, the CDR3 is TGTGCCAGCAGCCAAGTTGGGCGCGGTGGCTACACCTTC. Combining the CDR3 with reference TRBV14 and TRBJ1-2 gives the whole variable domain EAGVTQFPSHSVIEKGQTVTLRCDPISGHDNLYWYRRVMGKEIKFLLHFVKESKQDESGMPNNRFLAERTGGTYSTLKVQPAELEDSGVYFCASSQVGRGGYTFGSGTRLTVV.